Reported below is one T cell receptor beta chain. Authors' methods: Scientists estimated how many nucleated cells there were by amplifying reference gene primers. Using immunoSEQ multiplex PCR, the repertoire was profiled, and TCRdb retains in-frame clones only, with some absent. V and J calls and clone size are as listed in that table; D and trimming were resolved from the DNA. The sample shows about 300,000 clones, around 83% of them seen only once. The CDR3 is made up of 13 amino acids. Unmatched junction bases numbered 7, after V lost 5 bases and J lost 6 bases. CDR1 and CDR2 (germline): SGHRS, YFSETQ. This specimen belongs to a study of blood T cell repertoires in COVID-19. Study context: Acute and convalescent COVID-19 samples came from the United States, Italy and Spain. T cells, B-cell-depleted T cells, or PBMCs provided the cDNA or gDNA that served as material.

Specimen: peripheral blood. V is TRBV5-1 and J is TRBJ1-2; 7 bases map to TRBD1. The receptor was isolated from a woman between 50 and 59 years old with acute or convalescent COVID-19. In nucleotides, the CDR3 is TGCGCCAGCAGTTCCCGACAGGGTAATGGCTACACCTTC. Encoded protein: CASSSRQGNGYTF.